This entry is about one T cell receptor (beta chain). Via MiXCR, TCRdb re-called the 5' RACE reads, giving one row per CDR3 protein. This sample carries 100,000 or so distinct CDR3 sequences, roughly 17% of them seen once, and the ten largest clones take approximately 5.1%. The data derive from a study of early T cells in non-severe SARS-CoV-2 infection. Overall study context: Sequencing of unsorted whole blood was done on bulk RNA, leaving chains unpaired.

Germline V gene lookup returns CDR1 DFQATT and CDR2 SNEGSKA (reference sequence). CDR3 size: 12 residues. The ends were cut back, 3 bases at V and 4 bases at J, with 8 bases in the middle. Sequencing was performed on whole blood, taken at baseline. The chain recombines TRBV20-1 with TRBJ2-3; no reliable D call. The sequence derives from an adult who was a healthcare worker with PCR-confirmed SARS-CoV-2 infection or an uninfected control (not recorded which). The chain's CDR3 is CSASFGPDTQYF. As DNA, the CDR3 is TGCAGTGCTAGTTTCGGTCCAGATACGCAGTATTTT.